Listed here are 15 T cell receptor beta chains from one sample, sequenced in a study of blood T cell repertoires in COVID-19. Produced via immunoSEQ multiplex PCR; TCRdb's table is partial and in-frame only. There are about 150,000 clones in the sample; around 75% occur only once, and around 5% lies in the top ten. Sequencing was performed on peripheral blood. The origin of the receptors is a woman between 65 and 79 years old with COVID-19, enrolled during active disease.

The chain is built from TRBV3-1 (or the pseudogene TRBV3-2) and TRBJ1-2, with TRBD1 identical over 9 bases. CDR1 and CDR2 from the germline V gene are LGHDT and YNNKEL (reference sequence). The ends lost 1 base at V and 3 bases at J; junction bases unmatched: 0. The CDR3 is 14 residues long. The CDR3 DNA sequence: TGTGCCAGCAGCCAAGGGACAGGGGACTATGGCTACACCTTC. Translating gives CASSQGTGDYGYTF.

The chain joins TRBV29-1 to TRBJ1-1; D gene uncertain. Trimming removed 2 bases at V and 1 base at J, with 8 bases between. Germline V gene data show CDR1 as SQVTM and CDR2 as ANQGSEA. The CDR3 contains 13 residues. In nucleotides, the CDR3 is TGCAGCGTTGAAAATTGGCAGAACACTGAAGCTTTCTTT. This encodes CSVENWQNTEAFF.

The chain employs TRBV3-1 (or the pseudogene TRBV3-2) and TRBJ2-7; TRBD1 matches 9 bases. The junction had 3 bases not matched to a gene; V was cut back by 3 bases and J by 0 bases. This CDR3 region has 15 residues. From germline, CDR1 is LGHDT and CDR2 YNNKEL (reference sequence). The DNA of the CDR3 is TGTGCCAGCAGCCAGACAGGGGGGAACTCCTACGAGCAGTACTTC. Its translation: CASSQTGGNSYEQYF.

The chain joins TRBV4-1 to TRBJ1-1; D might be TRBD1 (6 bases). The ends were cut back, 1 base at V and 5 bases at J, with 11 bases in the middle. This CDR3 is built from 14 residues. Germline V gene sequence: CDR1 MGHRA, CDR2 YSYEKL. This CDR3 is CASSQGDRRTEAFF. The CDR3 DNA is TGCGCCAGCAGCCAAGGCGACAGGAGGACTGAAGCTTTCTTT.

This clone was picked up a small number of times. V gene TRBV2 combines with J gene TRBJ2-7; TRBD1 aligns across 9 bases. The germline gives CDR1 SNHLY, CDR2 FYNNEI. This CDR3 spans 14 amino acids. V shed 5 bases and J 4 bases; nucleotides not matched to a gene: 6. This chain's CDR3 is CASSHTGGGYEQYF. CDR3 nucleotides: TGTGCCAGCAGTCATACAGGGGGCGGGTACGAGCAGTACTTC.

For the CDR3, the DNA is TGTGCCAGCACCAGATTTGACACTAACACTGAAGCTTTCTTT. It yields the protein CASTRFDTNTEAFF. V and J are TRBV9 and TRBJ1-1, with D unresolved. The V gene lost 6 bases and the J gene lost 2 bases, with 14 bases spanning the gap. Germline V gene lookup returns CDR1 SGDLS and CDR2 YYNGEE. This CDR3 is built from 14 residues. Full variable domain (remainder filled in from reference TRBV9 and TRBJ1-1): DSGVTQTPKHLITATGQRVTLRCSPRSGDLSVYWYQQSLDQGLQFLIQYYNGEERAKGNILERFSAQQFPDLHSELNLSSLELGDSALYFCASTRFDTNTEAFFGQGTRLTVV.

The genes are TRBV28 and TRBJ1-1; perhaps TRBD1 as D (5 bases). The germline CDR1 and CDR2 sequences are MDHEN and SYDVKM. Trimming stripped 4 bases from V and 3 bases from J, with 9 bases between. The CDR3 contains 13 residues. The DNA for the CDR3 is TGTGCCAGCAGTTCCGGAGGGGACACTGAAGCTTTCTTT. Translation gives CASSSGGDTEAFF.

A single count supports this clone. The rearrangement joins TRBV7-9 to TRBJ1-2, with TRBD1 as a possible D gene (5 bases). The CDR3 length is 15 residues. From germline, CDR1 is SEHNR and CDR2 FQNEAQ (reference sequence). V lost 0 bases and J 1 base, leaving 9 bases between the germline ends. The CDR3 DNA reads TGTGCCAGCAGCTTAGCAGGGGCTCATAACTATGGCTACACCTTC. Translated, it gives CASSLAGAHNYGYTF. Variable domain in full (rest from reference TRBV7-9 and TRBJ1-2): DTGVSQNPRHKITKRGQNVTFRCDPISEHNRLYWYRQTLGQGPEFLTYFQNEAQLEKSRLLSDRFSAERPKGSFSTLEIQRTEQGDSAMYLCASSLAGAHNYGYTFGSGTRLTVV.

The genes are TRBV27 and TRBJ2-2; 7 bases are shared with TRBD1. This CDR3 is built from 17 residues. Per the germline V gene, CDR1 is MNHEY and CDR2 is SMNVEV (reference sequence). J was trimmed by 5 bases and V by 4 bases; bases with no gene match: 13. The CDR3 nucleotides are TGTGCCAGCAGTTCGACCCCAGACAGGGTGGAGACCGGGGAGCTGTTTTTT. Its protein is CASSSTPDRVETGELFF.

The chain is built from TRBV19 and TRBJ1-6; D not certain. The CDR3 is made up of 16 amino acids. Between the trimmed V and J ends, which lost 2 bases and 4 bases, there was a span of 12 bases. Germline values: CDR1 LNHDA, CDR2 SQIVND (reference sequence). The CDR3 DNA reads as TGTGCCAGTAGTATATCTCCCAAGGAGTATAATTCACCCCTCCACTTT. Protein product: CASSISPKEYNSPLHF. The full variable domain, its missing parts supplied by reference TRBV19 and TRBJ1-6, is DGGITQSPKYLFRKEGQNVTLSCEQNLNHDAMYWYRQDPGQGLRLIYYSQIVNDFQKGDIAEGYSVSREKKESFPLTVTSAQKNPTAFYLCASSISPKEYNSPLHFGNGTRLTVT.

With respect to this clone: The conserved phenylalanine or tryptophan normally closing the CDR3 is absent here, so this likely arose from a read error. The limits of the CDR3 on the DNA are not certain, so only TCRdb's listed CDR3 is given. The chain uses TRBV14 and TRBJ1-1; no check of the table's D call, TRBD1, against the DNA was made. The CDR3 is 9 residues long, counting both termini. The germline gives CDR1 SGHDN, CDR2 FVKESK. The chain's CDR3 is CASSQETGM.

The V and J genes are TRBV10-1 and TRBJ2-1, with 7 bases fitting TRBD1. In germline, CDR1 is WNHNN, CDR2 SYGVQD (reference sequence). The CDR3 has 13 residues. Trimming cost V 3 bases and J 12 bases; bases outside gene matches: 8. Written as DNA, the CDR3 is TGCGCCAGCAGTGATCGTAGGGGGCCAGGGCAGTTCTTC. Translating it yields CASSDRRGPGQFF.

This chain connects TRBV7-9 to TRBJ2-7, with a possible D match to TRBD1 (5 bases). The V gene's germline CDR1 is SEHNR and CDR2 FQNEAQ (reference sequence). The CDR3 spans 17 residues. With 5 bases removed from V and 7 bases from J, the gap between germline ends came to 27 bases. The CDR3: CASSPRTGLMGLGEQYF. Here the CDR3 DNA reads TGTGCCAGCAGCCCTAGGACGGGCCTAATGGGGCTAGGGGAGCAGTACTTC.

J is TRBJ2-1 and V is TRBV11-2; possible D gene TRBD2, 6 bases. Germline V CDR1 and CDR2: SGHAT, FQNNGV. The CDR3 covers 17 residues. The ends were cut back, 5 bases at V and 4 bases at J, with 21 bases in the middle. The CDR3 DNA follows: TGTGCCAGCAGCGCAAGACGACTAGTCCCCTTTTACAATGAGCAGTTCTTC. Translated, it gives CASSARRLVPFYNEQFF.

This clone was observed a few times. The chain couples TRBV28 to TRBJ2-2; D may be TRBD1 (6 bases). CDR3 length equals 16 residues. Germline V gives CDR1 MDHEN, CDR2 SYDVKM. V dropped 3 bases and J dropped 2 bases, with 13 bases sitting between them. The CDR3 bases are TGTGCCAGCAGTTTTGGACAGAGCTTCAACACCGGGGAGCTGTTTTTT. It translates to CASSFGQSFNTGELFF.